The clone carrying this T cell receptor beta chain has more than one count but fewer than ten. With a J-beta primer mix and a sample-barcoded 5' primer, a second PCR ran about 7 to 12 cycles. TCRdb reprocessed the 5' RACE reads via MiXCR and lists one record per CDR3 protein. The top ten clones hold approximately 7% of a sample with over 1,300,000 distinct CDR3 sequences, roughly 64% of them seen once. The sample originates from a study of blood T cells in healthy people across ages. This CDR3 has 16 amino acids. Germline values: CDR1 LGHNA, CDR2 YSLEER. Trimming removed 0 bases at V and 1 base at J, with 12 bases between.

J is TRBJ1-1 and V is TRBV4-3; the D gene is possibly TRBD1 (5 bases). The source of this sequence is a young man in good health. The sample was blood. CDR3 sequence (DNA): TGCGCCAGCAGCCAAGATGGGGCAGGAGAGAACACTGAAGCTTTCTTT. Encoded protein: CASSQDGAGENTEAFF.